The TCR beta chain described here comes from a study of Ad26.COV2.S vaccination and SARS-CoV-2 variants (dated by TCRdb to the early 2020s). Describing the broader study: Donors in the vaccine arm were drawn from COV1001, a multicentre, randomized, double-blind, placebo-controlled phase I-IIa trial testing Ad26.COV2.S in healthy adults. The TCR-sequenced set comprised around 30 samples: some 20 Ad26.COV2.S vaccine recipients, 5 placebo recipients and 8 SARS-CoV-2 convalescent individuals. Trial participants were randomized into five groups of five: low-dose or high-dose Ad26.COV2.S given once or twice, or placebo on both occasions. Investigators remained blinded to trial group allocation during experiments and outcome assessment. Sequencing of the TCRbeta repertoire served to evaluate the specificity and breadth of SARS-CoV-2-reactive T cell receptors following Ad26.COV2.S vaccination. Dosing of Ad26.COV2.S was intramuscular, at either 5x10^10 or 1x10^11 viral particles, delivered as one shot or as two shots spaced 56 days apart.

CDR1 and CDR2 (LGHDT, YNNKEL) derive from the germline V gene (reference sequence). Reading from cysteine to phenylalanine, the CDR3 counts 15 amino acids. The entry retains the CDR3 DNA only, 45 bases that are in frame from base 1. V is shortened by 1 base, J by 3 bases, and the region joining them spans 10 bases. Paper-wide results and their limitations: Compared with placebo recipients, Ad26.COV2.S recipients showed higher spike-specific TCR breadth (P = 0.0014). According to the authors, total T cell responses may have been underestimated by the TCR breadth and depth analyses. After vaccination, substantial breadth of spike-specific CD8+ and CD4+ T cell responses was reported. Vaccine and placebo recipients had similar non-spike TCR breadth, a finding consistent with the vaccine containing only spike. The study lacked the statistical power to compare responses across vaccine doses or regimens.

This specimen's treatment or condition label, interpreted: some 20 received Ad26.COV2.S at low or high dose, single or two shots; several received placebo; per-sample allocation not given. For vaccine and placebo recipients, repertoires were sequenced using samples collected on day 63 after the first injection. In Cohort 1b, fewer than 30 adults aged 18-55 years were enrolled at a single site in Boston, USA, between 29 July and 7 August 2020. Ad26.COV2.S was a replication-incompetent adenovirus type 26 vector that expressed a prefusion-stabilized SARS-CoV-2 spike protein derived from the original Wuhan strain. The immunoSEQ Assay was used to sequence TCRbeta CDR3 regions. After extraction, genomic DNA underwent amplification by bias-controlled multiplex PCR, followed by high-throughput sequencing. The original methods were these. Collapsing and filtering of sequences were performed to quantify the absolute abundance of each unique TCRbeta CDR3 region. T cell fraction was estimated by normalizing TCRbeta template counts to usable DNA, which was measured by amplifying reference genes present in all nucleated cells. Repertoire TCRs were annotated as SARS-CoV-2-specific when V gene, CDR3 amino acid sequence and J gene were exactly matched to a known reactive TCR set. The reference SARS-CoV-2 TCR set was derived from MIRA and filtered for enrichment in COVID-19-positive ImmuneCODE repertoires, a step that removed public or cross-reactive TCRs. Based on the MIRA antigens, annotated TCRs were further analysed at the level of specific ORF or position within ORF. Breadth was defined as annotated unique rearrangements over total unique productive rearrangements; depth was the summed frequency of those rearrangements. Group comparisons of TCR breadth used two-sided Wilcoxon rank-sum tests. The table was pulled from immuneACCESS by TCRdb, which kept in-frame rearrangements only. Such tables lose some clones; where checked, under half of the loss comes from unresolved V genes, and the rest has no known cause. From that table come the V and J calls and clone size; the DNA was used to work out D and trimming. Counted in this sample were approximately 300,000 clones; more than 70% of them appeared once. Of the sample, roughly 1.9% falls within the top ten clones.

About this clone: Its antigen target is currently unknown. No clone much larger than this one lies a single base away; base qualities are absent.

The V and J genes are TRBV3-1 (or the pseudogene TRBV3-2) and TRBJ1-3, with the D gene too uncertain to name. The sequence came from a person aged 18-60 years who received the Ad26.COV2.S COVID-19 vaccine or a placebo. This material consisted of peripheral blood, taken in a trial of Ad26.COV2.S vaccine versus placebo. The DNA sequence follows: TGTGCCAGCAGCCAAGGGCGTGCCGGTGGAAACACCATATATTTT. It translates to CASSQGRAGGNTIYF.